A single sample gave rise to the 11 T cell receptor beta chains below, sequenced in a study of T cell repertoires and leukemia-associated antigens (dated by TCRdb to about 2019). Library creation used 5' RACE. Instrument used: Illumina MiSeq. The raw public data were reprocessed by TCRdb itself: fastp quality trimming at Q25, MiXCR clonotype calling, in-frame beta chains only. For every CDR3 protein sequence, its rows merge into one entry that carries the most common genes and DNA. The sample has 10,000 to 13,000 distinct CDR3 sequences on record, 42% of them singletons. The ten biggest clones cover roughly a quarter of the sample. These TCRs are of unknown antigen specificity. Material for sequencing was CD3+ T cells sorted from blood and cultured. The origin of the receptors is a female donor in good health.

This chain connects TRBV12-3 or TRBV12-4 to TRBJ2-5, with a tentative D call TRBD1 (6 bases). The CDR3 covers 13 residues. The V gene lost 6 bases and the J gene lost 4 bases, with 12 bases spanning the gap. The CDR3 here is CASSEDSGETQYF. CDR3 bases: TGTGCCAGCAGCGAGGACAGTGGAGAGACCCAGTACTTC.

V and J are TRBV3-1 and TRBJ2-7; TRBD2 agrees at 14 bases. The germline V gene encodes CDR1 LGHDT and CDR2 YNNKEL (reference sequence). This CDR3 is 17 amino acids long. J was trimmed by 5 bases and V by 1 base; bases with no gene match: 7. DNA of the CDR3: TGTGCCAGCAGCCAAGGGTACGGGACTAGCGGGAGAGACGAGCAGTACTTC. The encoded protein is CASSQGYGTSGRDEQYF.

The chain joins TRBV4-1 to TRBJ2-5, with 11 positions matching TRBD2. V dropped 0 bases and J dropped 7; count of bases not matched to a gene: 4. Germline V gene data show CDR1 as MGHRA and CDR2 as YSYEKL. The CDR3 spans 15 residues. The CDR3 nucleotides read TGCGCCAGCAGCCAAGAGACTAGCGGGGTGGTGACCCAGTACTTC. Amino acids: CASSQETSGVVTQYF.

V is TRBV4-2 and J is TRBJ2-7; TRBD2 matches at 11 bases. Judging by the DNA end, TRBJ2-1 fits better; the J call may be wrong. The CDR3 runs to 15 residues. In germline, CDR1 is LGHNA, CDR2 YNFKEQ. The CDR3 spells CASSQLAGGMNEQFF. The CDR3 DNA reads TGTGCCAGCAGCCAATTAGCGGGAGGGATGAATGAGCAGTTCTTC.

This clonotype was counted many times. This rearrangement joins TRBV10-3 to TRBJ1-1, with 7 bases lining up with TRBD1. The CDR3 runs to 14 residues. J gave up 7 bases and V 5 bases, and 10 bases lay outside the gene matches. Germline CDR1 ENHRY, CDR2 SYGVKD. CDR3: CAISPDRPPYEAFF. CDR3 in DNA: TGTGCCATCAGTCCGGACAGGCCACCCTATGAAGCTTTCTTT.

This clonotype showed up just a few times. The chain recombines TRBV5-8 with TRBJ2-3; the match to TRBD1 covers 8 bases. This CDR3 comprises 19 residues. Germline V gene data show CDR1 as SGHTS and CDR2 as YDEGEE. Unmatched junction bases numbered 19, after V lost 4 bases and J lost 3 bases. CDR3 in amino acids: CASSLFLAGYRGLTDTQYF. CDR3 sequence (DNA): TGTGCCAGCAGCCTGTTCCTGGCGGGATACAGGGGGTTGACAGATACGCAGTATTTT.

This clonotype was detected only once. J is TRBJ2-1 and V is TRBV5-1; 10 nucleotides line up with TRBD1. V trimming: 0 bases; J trimming: 9 bases; junction bases outside the gene matches: 6. This CDR3 contains 15 residues. The germline V gene encodes CDR1 SGHRS and CDR2 YFSETQ. CDR3 sequence (DNA): TGCGCCAGCAGCTTGGGGAAGACAGGGGGCAGTGAGCAGTTCTTC. Residues: CASSLGKTGGSEQFF.

In its sample, this clonotype was seen a few times. This rearrangement joins TRBV4-2 to TRBJ1-1; D is uncertain. The CDR3 extends over 15 amino acids. Germline V lookup: CDR1 LGHNA, CDR2 YNFKEQ. The V end lost 0 bases, the J end lost 0 bases, and 8 bases lay between the germline ends. CDR3 region: CASSQESRLNTEAFF. As DNA, the CDR3 is TGTGCCAGCAGCCAAGAGTCCCGCTTGAACACTGAAGCTTTCTTT.

The chain combines TRBV5-1 with TRBJ2-1, with no clear D. The ends were cut back, 4 bases at V and 10 bases at J, with 9 bases in the middle. The length of the CDR3 is 11 residues. CDR1 is SGHRS and CDR2 is YFSETQ in the germline V gene. Here the CDR3 DNA reads TGCGCCAGCAGCGCCCAGCGCGAGCAGTTCTTC. This codes for CASSAQREQFF.

This clonotype has ten or more counts. The chain links TRBV5-1 to TRBJ2-1, with a tentative D call TRBD2 (5 bases). This CDR3 has 18 amino acids. Germline CDR1 is SGHRS and CDR2 is YFSETQ. Trimming removed 4 bases from V and 0 bases from J, with 20 bases in between. The CDR3 is CASSPSIVGESSYNEQFF. In DNA form, the CDR3 reads TGCGCCAGCAGCCCCTCTATCGTCGGGGAGAGCTCCTACAATGAGCAGTTCTTC.

Concerning this clonotype itself: The junction departs from germline at one end; a sequencing error may be responsible. V is TRBV4-1 and J is TRBJ1-1; D might be TRBD1 (6 bases). From germline, CDR1 is MGHRA and CDR2 YSYEKL. This CDR3 is built from 16 residues. CDR3 residues: CASSHPRAAGDTEAFF. Here the CDR3 DNA reads TGCGCCAGCAGCCACCCCCGTGCGGCGGGGGACACTGAGGCTTTCTTT.